This TCR beta chain was retrieved from a study of OX40 agonist ivuxolimab in advanced cancers. As for the study more broadly: Ivuxolimab was a fully human IgG2 agonistic monoclonal antibody targeting the costimulatory receptor OX40 (CD134). Intravenous ivuxolimab was administered to patients every 2 weeks at six dose levels: 0.01, 0.1, 0.3, 1.5, 3 and 10 mg/kg. Among the 50 to 55 dose-escalation patients, about 19 had hepatocellular carcinoma, approximately 15 melanoma, 9 renal cell carcinoma and 9 head and neck cancer. In the dose-escalation cohort, approximately 82% of patients were male, and the mean age was approximately 60 years, with a range of roughly 20 to 80. Patients were allowed to have had prior anti-PD-1, anti-PD-L1 or anti-CTLA-4 therapy, and approximately 40% of the dose-escalation patients had been treated with checkpoint inhibitors. Partial responses were achieved by three dose-escalation patients, of whom one had hepatocellular carcinoma and two had cutaneous melanoma. The purpose of peripheral TCRbeta sequencing was to test whether ivuxolimab changed TCR sequence diversity and led to clonal T-cell expansion. The paper describes the monotherapy dose-escalation part (N ≈ 52 patients) of the phase I trial of ivuxolimab.

Points the paper makes about the study in general: After ivuxolimab, expanded clones were on average more numerous among CD8+ T cells than among CD4+ T cells. Low levels of normalized T-cell clonal expansion were also seen in some nonresponding patients. At doses from 0.1 to 3.0 mg/kg, clonal expansion was seen in both CD4+ and CD8+ blood T cells between baseline and week 6. In partial responders in the 0.1-3.0 mg/kg groups, normalized peripheral clonal expansion was found to be among the lowest, especially among CD8+ T cells. The antigen specificity of the peripheral T cells that underwent clonal expansion was not determined.

To sequence the TCRbeta CDR3 region, genomic DNA was isolated from the sorted cells. TCRbeta CDR3 regions were sequenced using the immunoSEQ Assay. Entries here come from immuneACCESS through TCRdb and include only in-frame sequences with V and J called. Some clones fail to appear in such tables; in the studies checked, an unresolved V gene covers under half of the shortfall, and the cause of the remainder is unknown. The sample profile shows under 95,000 clones; about 90% of them were found once. The ten largest clones capture roughly 8.9% of the sample. Patients with autoimmune disease history or receiving systemic immunosuppression were excluded from the trial. Peripheral blood for TCR sequencing was drawn from every dose cohort at baseline, at cycle 4 day 1 and at cycle 7 day 1. The samples were taken from a phase I, first-in-human, multicenter, open-label dose-escalation trial of ivuxolimab. Adults with locally advanced or metastatic melanoma, renal cell, hepatocellular, or head and neck squamous cell carcinoma were enrolled in the trial. CD4+ and CD8+ T cells were sorted separately from peripheral blood before TCR sequencing.

Turning to this clone: This clone's antigen is unknown. No base-level quality is on record; no much larger clone is a single base apart.

This receptor was identified in an adult with an advanced solid tumor such as melanoma, head and neck, liver or kidney cancer. Sequencing used CD4+ or CD8+ T cells sorted from blood, obtained in a trial of the OX40 agonist ivuxolimab.

The CDR3 amino acid sequence is: CASSLALAGVVGSYEQYF. The sequenced DNA is TGTGCCAGCAGCTTGGCACTAGCGGGAGTTGTGGGGTCCTACGAGCAGTACTTC. Recombination joined TRBV5-5 with TRBJ2-7, and 11 bases in between align with TRBD2. The CDR3 holds 18 amino acids from the cysteine to the phenylalanine. The sequence is cut down to CDR3 DNA, 54 bases in frame from base 1. V ends up 0 bases short and J 1 base short, with an unmatched junction base count of 9. CDR1 and CDR2, per the germline V gene (reference sequence), are SGHKS and YYEKEE.